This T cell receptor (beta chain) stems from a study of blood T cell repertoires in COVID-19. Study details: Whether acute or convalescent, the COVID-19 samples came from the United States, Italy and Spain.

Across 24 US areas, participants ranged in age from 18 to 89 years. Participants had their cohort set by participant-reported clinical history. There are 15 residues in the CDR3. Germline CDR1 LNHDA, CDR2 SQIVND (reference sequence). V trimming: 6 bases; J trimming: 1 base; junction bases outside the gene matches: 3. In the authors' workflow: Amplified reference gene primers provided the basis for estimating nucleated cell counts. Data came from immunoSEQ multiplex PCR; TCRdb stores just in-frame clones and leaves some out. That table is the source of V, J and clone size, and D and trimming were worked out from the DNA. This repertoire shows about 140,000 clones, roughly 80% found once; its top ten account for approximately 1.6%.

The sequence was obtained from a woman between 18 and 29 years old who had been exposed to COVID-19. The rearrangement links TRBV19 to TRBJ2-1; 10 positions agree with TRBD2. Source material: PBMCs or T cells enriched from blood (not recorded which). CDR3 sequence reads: CASSQTSGSYNEQFF. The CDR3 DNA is TGTGCCAGTAGCCAGACTAGCGGGTCCTACAATGAGCAGTTCTTC.